This T cell receptor (beta chain) was obtained from a study of T cells after yellow fever vaccination. Overall study context: SMART-Seq v4 Ultra Low Input prepared the low-cell-number fractions.

This clonotype was counted at least ten times. The antigen is not known. Researchers made TCR cDNA using 5'RACE template switching, and this step added a universal primer site and UMIs. In TCRdb, the 5' RACE reads were re-called with MiXCR into one record per CDR3 protein. Counted here are about 220,000 distinct CDR3 sequences, roughly 3% occurring once; the ten biggest clones make up less than 3.5%. The germline V gene encodes CDR1 SGHTA and CDR2 FQGNSA. Trimming removed 3 bases from V and 5 bases from J, with 10 bases in between. The CDR3 contains 13 residues. Study-wide findings and caveats: Primary-vaccination clones mostly resurfaced post-booster (less than 98% CD4, under 90% CD8). Abundant clonotypes from the bulk population could have been carried over as contaminants into FACS-sorted repertoires.

This chain links TRBV7-2 with TRBJ2-5, with D uncertain. The TCR was taken from a man between 18 and 35 years old who received the YFV17D yellow fever vaccine. The source material was CD4+ T cells sorted from PBMCs, sampled 10 days after the yellow fever booster vaccination. The chain's CDR3 is CASSFEFGETQYF. CDR3 in DNA: TGTGCCAGCAGCTTTGAGTTCGGTGAGACCCAGTACTTC.